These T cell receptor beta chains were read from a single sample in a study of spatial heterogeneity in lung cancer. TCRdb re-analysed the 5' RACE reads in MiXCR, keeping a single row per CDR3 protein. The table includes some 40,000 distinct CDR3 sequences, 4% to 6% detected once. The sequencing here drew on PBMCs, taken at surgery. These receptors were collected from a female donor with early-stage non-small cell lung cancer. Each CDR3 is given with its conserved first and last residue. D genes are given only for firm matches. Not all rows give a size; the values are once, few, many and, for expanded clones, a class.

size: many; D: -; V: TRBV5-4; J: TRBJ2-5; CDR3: CASSLEPTATQYF; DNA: TGTGCCAGCAGCTTGGAGCCCACCGCAACCCAGTACTTC
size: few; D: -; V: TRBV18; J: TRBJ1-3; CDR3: CASSNSPPSGNTIYF; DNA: TGTGCCAGCTCAAACAGCCCACCCTCTGGAAACACCATATATTTT
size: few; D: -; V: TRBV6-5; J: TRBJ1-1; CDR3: CASSYSTDLNTEAFF; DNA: TGTGCCAGCAGTTACTCGACCGACTTGAACACTGAAGCTTTCTTT
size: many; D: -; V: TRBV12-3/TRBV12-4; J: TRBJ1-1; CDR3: CASSLYWGASNTEAFF; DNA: TGTGCCAGCAGTTTATATTGGGGGGCGTCGAACACTGAAGCTTTCTTT
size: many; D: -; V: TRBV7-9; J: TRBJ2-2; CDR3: CAPPGELFF; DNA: TGTGCCCCCCCCGGGGAGCTGTTTTTT
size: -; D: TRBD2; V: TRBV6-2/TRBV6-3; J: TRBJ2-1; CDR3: CASRASGGLSYNEQFF; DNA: TGTGCCAGCAGGGCTAGCGGGGGGTTGTCCTACAATGAGCAGTTCTTC
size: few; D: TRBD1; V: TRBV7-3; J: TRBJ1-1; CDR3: CASSFGTGEGTEAFF; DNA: TGTGCCAGCAGTTTTGGGACAGGGGAGGGCACTGAAGCTTTCTTT
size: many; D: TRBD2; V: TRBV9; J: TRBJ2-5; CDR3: CASSVDAGGAEETQYF; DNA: TGTGCCAGCAGCGTAGATGCGGGGGGGGCCGAAGAGACCCAGTACTTC
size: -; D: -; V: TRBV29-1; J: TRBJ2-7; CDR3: CSVVSGLSPEQYF; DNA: TGCAGCGTTGTAAGCGGTCTGTCTCCCGAGCAGTACTTC
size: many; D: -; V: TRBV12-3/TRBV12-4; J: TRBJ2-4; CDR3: CASSLALGGTNIQYF; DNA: TGTGCCAGCAGTTTAGCGCTAGGGGGAACGAACATTCAGTACTTC
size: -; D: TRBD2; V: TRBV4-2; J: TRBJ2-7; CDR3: CASSPTSGGILSYEQYF; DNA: TGTGCCAGCAGCCCGACTAGCGGGGGGATCCTATCCTACGAGCAGTACTTC
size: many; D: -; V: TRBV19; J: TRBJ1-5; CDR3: CASSIGGSNQPQHF; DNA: TGTGCCAGTAGTATTGGGGGTAGCAATCAGCCCCAGCATTTT
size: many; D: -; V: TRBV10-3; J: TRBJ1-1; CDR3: CAISADTLGGAFF; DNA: TGTGCCATCAGTGCGGACACCCTAGGAGGAGCTTTCTTT
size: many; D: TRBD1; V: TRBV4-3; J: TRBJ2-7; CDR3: CASSQDRGTGTDEQYF; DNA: TGCGCCAGCAGCCAAGATCGGGGGACAGGCACCGACGAGCAGTACTTC
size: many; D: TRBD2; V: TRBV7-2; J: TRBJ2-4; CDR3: CASSLRASGEFKNIQYF; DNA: TGTGCCAGCAGCTTAAGGGCTAGCGGGGAATTCAAAAACATTCAGTACTTC
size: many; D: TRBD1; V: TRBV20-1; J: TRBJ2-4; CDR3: CSATTGATKNIQYF; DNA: TGCAGTGCGACAACAGGGGCAACCAAAAACATTCAGTACTTC
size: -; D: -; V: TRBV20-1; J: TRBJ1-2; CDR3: CSARTQSNYGYTF; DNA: TGCAGTGCTAGAACACAGAGTAACTATGGCTACACCTTC
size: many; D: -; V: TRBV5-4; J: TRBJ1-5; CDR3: CASSKDPGNQPQHF; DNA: TGTGCCAGCAGCAAGGACCCAGGCAATCAGCCCCAGCATTTT
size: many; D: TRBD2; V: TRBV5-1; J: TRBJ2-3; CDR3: CASSLEGSGGLSTDTQYF; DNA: TGCGCCAGCAGCTTGGAGGGTAGCGGGGGGCTTAGCACAGATACGCAGTATTTT
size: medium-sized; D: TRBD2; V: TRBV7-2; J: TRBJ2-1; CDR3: CASSLAGGVYNEQFF; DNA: TGTGCCAGCAGCTTAGCGGGGGGGGTCTACAATGAGCAGTTCTTC
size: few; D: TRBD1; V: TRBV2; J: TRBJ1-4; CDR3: CASGKQGGNEKLFF; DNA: TGTGCCAGCGGAAAACAGGGGGGGAATGAAAAACTGTTTTTT
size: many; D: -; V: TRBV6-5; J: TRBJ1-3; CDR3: CASRSTLSGNTIYF; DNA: TGTGCCAGCAGGTCCACATTATCCGGAAACACCATATATTTT
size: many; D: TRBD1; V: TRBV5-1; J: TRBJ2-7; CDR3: CASSSGIGQGAQEQYF; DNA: TGCGCCAGCAGCTCCGGGATCGGACAGGGGGCGCAGGAGCAGTACTTC
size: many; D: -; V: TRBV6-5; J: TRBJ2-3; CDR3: CASSWDSPNTDTQYF; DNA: TGTGCCAGCAGTTGGGACTCTCCTAACACAGATACGCAGTATTTT
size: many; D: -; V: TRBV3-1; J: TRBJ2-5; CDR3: CASSQVTGQETQYF; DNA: TGTGCCAGCAGCCAAGTTACGGGCCAAGAGACCCAGTACTTC
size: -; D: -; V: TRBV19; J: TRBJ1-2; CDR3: CASTSSGTLGRVSGYTF; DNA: TGTGCCAGTACGTCCTCCGGGACTCTCGGGAGGGTCAGCGGCTACACCTTC
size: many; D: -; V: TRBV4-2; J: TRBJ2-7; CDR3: CASSQAGISYEQYF; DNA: TGTGCCAGCAGCCAAGCCGGGATTTCCTACGAGCAGTACTTC
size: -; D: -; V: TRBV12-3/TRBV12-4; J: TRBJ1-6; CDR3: CASRVGQNNSPLHF; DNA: TGTGCCAGCAGGGTCGGACAGAATAATTCACCCCTCCACTTT
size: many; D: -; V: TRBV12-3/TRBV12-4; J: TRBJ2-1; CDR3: CASTWAGAKDEQFF; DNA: TGTGCCAGCACCTGGGCGGGGGCCAAGGATGAGCAGTTCTTC
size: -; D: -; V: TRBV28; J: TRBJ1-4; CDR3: CASSQGTNEKLFF; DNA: TGTGCCAGCAGTCAAGGTACTAATGAAAAACTGTTTTTT
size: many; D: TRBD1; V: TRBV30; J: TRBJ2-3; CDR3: CAWRTSRTGTGGTDTQYF; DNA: TGTGCCTGGAGAACATCCCGAACCGGGACAGGGGGCACAGATACGCAGTATTTT
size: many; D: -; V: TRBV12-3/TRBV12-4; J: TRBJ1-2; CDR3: CASSFSLESNYGYTF; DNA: TGTGCCAGCAGTTTTTCTTTGGAGAGCAACTATGGCTACACCTTC
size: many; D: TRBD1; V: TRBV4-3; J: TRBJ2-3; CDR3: CASSQDRTGPDTQYF; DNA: TGCGCCAGCAGCCAAGACAGGACAGGGCCAGATACGCAGTATTTT
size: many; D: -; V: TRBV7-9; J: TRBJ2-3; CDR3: CASSFPPKQGSTDTQYF; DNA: TGTGCCAGCAGCTTTCCCCCTAAGCAGGGTAGCACAGATACGCAGTATTTT
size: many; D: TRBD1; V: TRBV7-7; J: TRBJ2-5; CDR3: CASSSGQGTQETQYF; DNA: TGTGCCAGCAGCTCCGGACAGGGGACCCAAGAGACCCAGTACTTC
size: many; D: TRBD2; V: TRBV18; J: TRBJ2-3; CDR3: CASSPGLAGLSDTQYF; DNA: TGTGCCAGCTCACCGGGACTAGCGGGGTTATCAGATACGCAGTATTTT
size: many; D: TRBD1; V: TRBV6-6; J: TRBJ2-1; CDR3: CASSYGQGAPNEQFF; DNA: TGTGCCAGCAGTTACGGGCAGGGGGCGCCCAATGAGCAGTTCTTC
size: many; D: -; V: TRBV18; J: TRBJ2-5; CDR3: CASSTGTRRETQYF; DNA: TGTGCCAGCTCCACCGGTACTAGGCGAGAGACCCAGTACTTC
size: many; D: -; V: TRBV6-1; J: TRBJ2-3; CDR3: CASSERYTDTQYF; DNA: TGTGCCAGCAGTGAAAGGTACACAGATACGCAGTATTTT
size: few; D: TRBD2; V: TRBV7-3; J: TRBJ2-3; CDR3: CASSPGLAGATDTQYF; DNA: TGTGCCAGCAGCCCCGGACTAGCGGGGGCCACAGATACGCAGTATTTT
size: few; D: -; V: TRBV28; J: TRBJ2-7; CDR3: CASRSRGYSSYEQYF; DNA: TGTGCCAGCAGGTCCAGGGGTTACTCCTCCTACGAGCAGTACTTC
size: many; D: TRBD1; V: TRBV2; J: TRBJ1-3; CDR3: CASTDAGTAGNTIYF; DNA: TGTGCCAGCACCGATGCCGGGACAGCTGGAAACACCATATATTTT
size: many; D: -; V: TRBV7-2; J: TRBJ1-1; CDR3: CASSFWDLENTEAFF; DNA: TGTGCCAGCAGCTTTTGGGACCTAGAGAACACTGAAGCTTTCTTT
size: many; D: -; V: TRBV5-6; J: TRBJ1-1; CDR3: CASSLNPTEAFF; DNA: TGTGCCAGCAGCTTAAACCCGACTGAAGCTTTCTTT
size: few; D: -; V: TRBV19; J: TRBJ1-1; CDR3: CASSIGSEAFF; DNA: TGTGCCAGTAGTATCGGCTCAGAAGCTTTCTTT
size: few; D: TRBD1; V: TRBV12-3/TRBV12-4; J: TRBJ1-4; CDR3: CASRTTGRREKLFF; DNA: TGTGCCAGCAGGACGACAGGGAGGCGTGAAAAACTGTTTTTT
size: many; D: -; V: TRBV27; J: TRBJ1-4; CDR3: CASSLKTTNEKLFF; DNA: TGTGCCAGCAGTTTGAAGACAACTAATGAAAAACTGTTTTTT
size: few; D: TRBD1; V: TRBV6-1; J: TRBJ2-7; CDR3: CANRTGTGGNEQYF; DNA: TGTGCCAACAGAACCGGGACAGGGGGCAACGAGCAGTACTTC
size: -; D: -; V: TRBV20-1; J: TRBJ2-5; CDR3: CSARWGQETQYF; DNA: TGCAGTGCCCGCTGGGGGCAAGAGACCCAGTACTTC
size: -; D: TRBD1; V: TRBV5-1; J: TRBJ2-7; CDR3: CASSLASPGTGSHEQYF; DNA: TGCGCCAGCAGCCTAGCTTCTCCCGGGACAGGGAGCCACGAGCAGTACTTC
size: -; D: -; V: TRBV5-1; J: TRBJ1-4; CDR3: CASSLRGHTANEKLFF; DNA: TGCGCCAGCAGCTTGAGGGGACACACCGCTAATGAAAAACTGTTTTTT
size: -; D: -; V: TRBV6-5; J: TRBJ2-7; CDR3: CASRRPGRDEQYF; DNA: TGTGCCAGCAGGCGGCCAGGACGGGACGAGCAGTACTTC
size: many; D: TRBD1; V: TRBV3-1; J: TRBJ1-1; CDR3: CASSQKNRGAEAFF; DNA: TGTGCCAGCAGCCAAAAAAACAGGGGCGCTGAAGCTTTCTTT
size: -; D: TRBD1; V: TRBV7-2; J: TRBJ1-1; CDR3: CASTADGTAEAFF; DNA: TGTGCCAGCACCGCGGATGGGACAGCTGAAGCTTTCTTT
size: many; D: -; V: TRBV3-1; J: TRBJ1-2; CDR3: CASSQDRSSYGYTF; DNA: TGTGCCAGCAGCCAAGATCGGAGTTCCTATGGCTACACCTTC
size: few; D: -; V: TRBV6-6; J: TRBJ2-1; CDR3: CASSYSTGGSYNEQFF; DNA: TGTGCCAGCAGTTACTCGACTGGGGGCTCCTACAATGAGCAGTTCTTC
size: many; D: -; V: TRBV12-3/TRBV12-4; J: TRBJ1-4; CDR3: CASTRPDRNEKLFF; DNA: TGTGCCAGCACCCGCCCCGACAGGAATGAAAAACTGTTTTTT